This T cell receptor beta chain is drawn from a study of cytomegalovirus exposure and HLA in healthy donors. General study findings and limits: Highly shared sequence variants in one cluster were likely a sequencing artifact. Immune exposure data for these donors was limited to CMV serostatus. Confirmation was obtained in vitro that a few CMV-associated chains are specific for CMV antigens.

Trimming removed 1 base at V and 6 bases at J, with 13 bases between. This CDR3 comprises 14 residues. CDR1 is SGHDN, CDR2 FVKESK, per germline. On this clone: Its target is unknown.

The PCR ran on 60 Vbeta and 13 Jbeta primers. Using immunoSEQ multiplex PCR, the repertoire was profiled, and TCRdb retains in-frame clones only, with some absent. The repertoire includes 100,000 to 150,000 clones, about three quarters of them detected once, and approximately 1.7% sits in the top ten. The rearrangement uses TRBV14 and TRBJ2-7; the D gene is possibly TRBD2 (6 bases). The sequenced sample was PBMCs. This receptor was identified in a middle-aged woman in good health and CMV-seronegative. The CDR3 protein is CASSQAGEASEQYF. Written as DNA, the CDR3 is TGTGCCAGCAGCCAAGCGGGGGAGGCCTCCGAGCAGTACTTC.